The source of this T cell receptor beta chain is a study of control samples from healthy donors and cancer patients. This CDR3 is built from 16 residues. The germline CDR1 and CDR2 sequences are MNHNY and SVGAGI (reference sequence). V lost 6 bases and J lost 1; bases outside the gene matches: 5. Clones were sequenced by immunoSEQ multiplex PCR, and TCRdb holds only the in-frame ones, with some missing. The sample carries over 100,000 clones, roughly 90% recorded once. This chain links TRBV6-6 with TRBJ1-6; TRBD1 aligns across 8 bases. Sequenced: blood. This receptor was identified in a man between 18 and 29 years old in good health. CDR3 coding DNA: TGTGCCAGCAGGTCCAGGGGGCCTTCCTATAATTCACCCCTCCACTTT. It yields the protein CASRSRGPSYNSPLHF.